The 22 T cell receptor beta chains below were found in one sample sequenced in a study of cytomegalovirus exposure and HLA in healthy donors. The PCR was carried out with 60 Vbeta primers and 13 Jbeta primers. The data were produced by immunoSEQ multiplex PCR, yet TCRdb's version contains in-frame clones alone and is incomplete. Of around 150,000 clones listed, about 77% are singletons. Input material: PBMCs. These TCRs come from a middle-aged woman in good health and CMV-seropositive.

V and J are TRBV7-2 and TRBJ2-1; possibly TRBD2 for D (6 bases). Germline assignment: CDR1 SGHTA and CDR2 FQGNSA. The CDR3 has 15 amino acids. The V end was cut by 1 base, the J end by 2 bases, with 9 bases between. The CDR3 nucleotides read TGTGCCAGCAGCTTAGAACTAGCCGCCTACAATGAGCAGTTCTTC. This gives the protein CASSLELAAYNEQFF.

The chain joins TRBV4-3 to TRBJ2-7; a possible D gene is TRBD2 (5 bases). Trimming left V 4 bases short and J 3 bases short, with 16 bases between. The CDR3 contains 15 residues. Germline V gene sequence: CDR1 LGHNA, CDR2 YSLEER. CDR3 DNA sequence: TGCGCCAGCAGCCCCCTAATGGAGGCTCGCTACGAGCAGTACTTC. Translating gives CASSPLMEARYEQYF.

The chain employs TRBV27 and TRBJ1-1, with D possibly TRBD1 on 5 matching bases. Germline CDR1 and CDR2: MNHEY and SMNVEV (reference sequence). The CDR3 sequence is 13 residues long. The ends were cut back, 2 bases at V and 11 bases at J, with 15 bases in the middle. The CDR3 bases are TGTGCCAGCAGTTTAGGGGGGGGAGCAGCTGCTTTCTTT. It is translated as CASSLGGGAAAFF.

V is TRBV30 and J is TRBJ2-7; D is possibly TRBD1 or TRBD2 (5 bases each). CDR3 length: 14 amino acids. Germline values: CDR1 GTSNPN, CDR2 SVGIG (reference sequence). V lost 8 bases, J lost 5 bases, and 22 bases lay in between. The CDR3 sequence: CAGTRVYSIHEQYF. CDR3 in DNA: TGTGCCGGGACGAGGGTCTACTCTATCCACGAGCAGTACTTC.

The chain links TRBV7-2 to TRBJ2-1; 10 bases fit TRBD2. Germline V gene lookup returns CDR1 SGHTA and CDR2 FQGNSA. V dropped 5 bases and J dropped 5; count of bases not matched to a gene: 6. This CDR3 spans 15 amino acids. As DNA, the CDR3 is TGTGCCAGCAGCCCCGGACTAGCGGCCGACAATGAGCAGTTCTTC. Protein product: CASSPGLAADNEQFF.

V and J are TRBV5-6 and TRBJ2-2, with 7 bases matching TRBD1. In germline, CDR1 is SGHDT, CDR2 YYEEEE. V was clipped by 4 bases and J by 2 bases; unmatched bases: 8. The CDR3 runs to 16 residues. DNA of the CDR3: TGTGCCAGCAGCCGACCCGGGACAGAAAACACCGGGGAGCTGTTTTTT. It translates to CASSRPGTENTGELFF.

This clone was recorded only once. This chain uses TRBV7-9 with TRBJ2-7; possibly TRBD2 for D (6 bases). CDR1 is SEHNR, CDR2 FQNEAQ, per germline (reference sequence). The CDR3 loop spans 15 amino acids. V was pared by 4 bases and J by 2 bases, with 15 bases between. The CDR3 DNA is TGTGCCAGCAGCTCGAATGGGGGGATTACCTACGAGCAGTACTTC. Translated: CASSSNGGITYEQYF.

This chain connects TRBV5-1 to TRBJ1-3; D is undetermined. Germline CDR1 is SGHRS and CDR2 is YFSETQ. There are 15 residues in the CDR3. Trimming cost V 2 bases and J 0 bases, with 9 bases left between them. The DNA of the CDR3 is TGCGCCAGCAGCTTTAGCGGAAGCTCTGGAAACACCATATATTTT. Amino acids: CASSFSGSSGNTIYF.

The V call is TRBV10-1, the J call TRBJ2-2; 11 nucleotides agree with TRBD1. V trimming: 6 bases; J trimming: 6 bases; junction bases outside the gene matches: 6. CDR3 length: 15 amino acids. Germline V CDR1 and CDR2: WNHNN, SYGVQD (reference sequence). In DNA form, the CDR3 reads TGCGCCAGCAGCGGGACAGGGGGTATTGCCGGGGAGCTGTTTTTT. Translating it yields CASSGTGGIAGELFF.

This rearrangement joins TRBV4-2 to TRBJ1-1; D is perhaps TRBD1 (5 bases). Trimming left V 0 bases short and J 2 bases short, with 10 bases between. Germline values: CDR1 LGHNA, CDR2 YNFKEQ. The CDR3 has 15 amino acids. The CDR3 DNA is TGTGCCAGCAGCCAAGATTGGGGGGGAAACACTGAAGCTTTCTTT. This encodes CASSQDWGGNTEAFF.

V is TRBV5-5 and J is TRBJ1-5; D may be TRBD1 (5 bases). The CDR3 loop spans 15 amino acids. Trimming removed 3 bases from V and 7 bases from J, with 17 bases in between. Germline CDR1 reads SGHKS; CDR2 reads YYEKEE (reference sequence). Here the CDR3 reads CASSSGGTAEQPQHF. The CDR3 DNA reads TGTGCCAGCAGCTCGGGGGGGACGGCTGAACAGCCCCAGCATTTT.

This clone was counted between two and nine times. CDR3 sequence reads: CASSPTSGIYNEQFF. The DNA of the CDR3 is TGTGCCAGCAGTCCTACTAGCGGGATCTACAATGAGCAGTTCTTC. The chain links TRBV27 to TRBJ2-1; 10 positions agree with TRBD2. The germline V gene encodes CDR1 MNHEY and CDR2 SMNVEV (reference sequence). CDR3 length: 15 amino acids. The V segment lost 5 bases and the J segment 3 bases; nucleotides outside the gene matches: 4.

The chain links TRBV9 to TRBJ2-3, with TRBD2 identical over 7 bases. The CDR3 has 15 residues. V was clipped by 0 bases and J by 1 base; unmatched bases: 2. Germline assignment: CDR1 SGDLS and CDR2 YYNGEE. The CDR3 sequence is CASSVGTSGTDTQYF. CDR3 DNA sequence: TGTGCCAGCAGCGTAGGAACTAGCGGCACAGATACGCAGTATTTT.

The chain employs TRBV25-1 and TRBJ2-3, with 7 bases matching TRBD1. The germline gives CDR1 MGHDK, CDR2 SYGVNS. With V trimmed by 5 bases and J by 1 base, 3 bases remained unmatched. The length of the CDR3 is 14 residues. CDR3 region: CASSRQGGTDTQYF. The CDR3 bases are TGTGCCAGCAGTCGACAGGGTGGCACAGATACGCAGTATTTT.

This clone has more than one count but fewer than ten. The chain recombines TRBV14 with TRBJ1-1; possible D gene TRBD1, 5 bases. The V gene's germline CDR1 is SGHDN and CDR2 FVKESK. V shed 2 bases and J shed 5 bases, with 9 bases lying between them. There are 13 residues in the CDR3. CDR3 loop: CASSQSGQTEAFF. As DNA, the CDR3 is TGTGCCAGCAGCCAATCAGGGCAAACTGAAGCTTTCTTT. Full variable domain (outside the CDR3, taken from reference TRBV14 and TRBJ1-1): EAGVTQFPSHSVIEKGQTVTLRCDPISGHDNLYWYRRVMGKEIKFLLHFVKESKQDESGMPNNRFLAERTGGTYSTLKVQPAELEDSGVYFCASSQSGQTEAFFGQGTRLTVV.

The CDR3 sequence: CASKTAAEAFF. The CDR3, as DNA: TGTGCCAGCAAAACTGCCGCTGAAGCTTTCTTT. The chain combines TRBV28 with TRBJ1-1; D is unresolved. Per germline, CDR1 MDHEN and CDR2 SYDVKM. V was pared by 7 bases and J by 6 bases, with 9 bases between. The CDR3 runs 11 residues. The full variable domain, completed using reference TRBV28 and TRBJ1-1, is DVKVTQSSRYLVKRTGEKVFLECVQDMDHENMFWYRQDPGLGLRLIYFSYDVKMKEKGDIPEGYSVSREKKERFSLILESASTNQTSMYLCASKTAAEAFFGQGTRLTVV.

This clone was recorded only once. The rearrangement joins TRBV7-2 to TRBJ1-1, with D unclear. The V gene's germline CDR1 is SGHTA and CDR2 FQGNSA. This CDR3 region has 14 residues. V lost 5 bases and J lost 5, with 15 bases in between. The CDR3 is CASSQNFGRTEAFF. The CDR3 nucleotides read TGTGCCAGCAGCCAAAATTTCGGGAGGACTGAAGCTTTCTTT.

The chain recombines TRBV7-9 with TRBJ1-4; 10 bases map to TRBD1. Looked up from germline, CDR1 is SEHNR and CDR2 is FQNEAQ (reference sequence). The length of the CDR3 is 16 residues. Losses at the gene ends were 5 bases for V and 2 bases for J; bases not matched to a gene: 5. This chain's CDR3 is CASSDRDRGTNEKLFF. DNA for the CDR3: TGTGCCAGCAGCGACCGGGACAGGGGCACTAATGAAAAACTGTTTTTT.

This chain links TRBV5-4 with TRBJ1-5, with 9 bases aligning to TRBD1. Germline CDR1 is SGHNT and CDR2 is YYREEE (reference sequence). Trimming removed 4 bases from V and 5 bases from J; junction bases left unmatched: 4. The CDR3 is 14 amino acids. As DNA, the CDR3 is TGTGCCAGCAGCGTGGACAGGGGTGATCAGCCCCAGCATTTT. Protein sequence: CASSVDRGDQPQHF. The whole variable domain, remainder taken from reference TRBV5-4 and TRBJ1-5, is ETGVTQSPTHLIKTRGQQVTLRCSSQSGHNTVSWYQQALGQGPQFIFQYYREEENGRGNFPPRFSGLQFPNYSSELNVNALELDDSALYLCASSVDRGDQPQHFGDGTRLSIL.

This chain connects TRBV10-1 to TRBJ1-1; no clear D. Trimming removed 8 bases at V and 5 bases at J, with 18 bases between. Per the germline V gene, CDR1 is WNHNN and CDR2 is SYGVQD (reference sequence). The CDR3 consists of 14 residues. The CDR3 nucleotides are TGCGCCAGCGCCCCTACTATGGGCGGGACTGAAGCTTTCTTT. Encoded protein: CASAPTMGGTEAFF.

The chain employs TRBV14 and TRBJ1-2; D gene uncertain. This CDR3 region has 13 residues. V was trimmed by 4 bases and J by 4 bases, leaving 10 bases between them. CDR1 and CDR2 from the germline V gene are SGHDN and FVKESK. The CDR3 coding sequence is TGTGCCAGCAGCCCTATCATAAGCTATGGCTACACCTTC. It yields the protein CASSPIISYGYTF. The variable domain in full, with the rest retrieved from reference TRBV14 and TRBJ1-2, is EAGVTQFPSHSVIEKGQTVTLRCDPISGHDNLYWYRRVMGKEIKFLLHFVKESKQDESGMPNNRFLAERTGGTYSTLKVQPAELEDSGVYFCASSPIISYGYTFGSGTRLTVV.

The chain combines TRBV7-2 with TRBJ2-3; perhaps TRBD2 as D (5 bases). Trimming removed 4 bases from V and 0 bases from J, with 5 bases in between. Germline V gene lookup returns CDR1 SGHTA and CDR2 FQGNSA. The CDR3 consists of 13 residues. The CDR3 loop is CASSWTSTDTQYF. CDR3 coding DNA: TGTGCCAGCAGCTGGACTAGCACAGATACGCAGTATTTT.